This T cell receptor (beta chain) is drawn from a study of cytomegalovirus exposure and HLA in healthy donors. Study conclusions and caveats: In a later analysis, TCR beta V- and J-gene trimming showed a link to a missense DCLRE1C variant.

Note on this clone: Its antigen is currently unknown.

The CDR3 has 14 amino acids. Germline assignment: CDR1 MRHNA and CDR2 SNTAGT. Between the trimmed V and J ends, which lost 2 bases and 3 bases, there was a span of 10 bases. The PCR used 60 Vbeta and 13 Jbeta primers. Data came from immunoSEQ multiplex PCR; TCRdb stores just in-frame clones and leaves some out. The sample totals about 200,000 clones. This receptor was identified in a girl aged 2 to 9 in good health and CMV-seropositive. The sequenced sample was PBMCs. This rearrangement joins TRBV6-4 to TRBJ1-2, with unresolved D. CDR3 protein: CASSDAGSDYGYTF. The CDR3 coding sequence is TGTGCCAGCAGTGACGCAGGTTCGGACTATGGCTACACCTTC.